A single sample is the source of the 19 T cell receptor beta chains below, sequenced in a study of T cells in Graves' hyperthyroidism and ophthalmopathy. Amplification of TCR beta CDR3 regions was performed using RNA transcripts as template. The TCR CDR3 first-round RT-PCR relied on the HTBI primer set. TCRdb fed the multiplex PCR reads into MiXCR, producing one record per CDR3 protein. The sample lists around 250,000 distinct CDR3 sequences, 13% to 15% occurring once. The specimen was blood. Receptor source: a woman aged 40-49 years with Graves' hyperthyroidism that later progressed to Graves' ophthalmopathy.

The sample holds many counts of this clonotype. V gene TRBV12-3 or TRBV12-4 combines with J gene TRBJ2-1, with TRBD2 matching over 11 bases. This CDR3 is built from 17 residues. Germline trimming cut 6 bases from V and 2 bases from J; bases unmatched to any gene: 9. The DNA of the CDR3 is TGTGCCAGCAGCTTGGTGGCACTAGCGGGAGCCTACAATGAGCAGTTCTTC. Its protein is CASSLVALAGAYNEQFF.

As for this clonotype: Just one base apart from a much larger clone, this may be a read error. The chain links TRBV10-2 to TRBJ2-7; a possible D gene is TRBD2 (6 bases). V lost 5 bases to trimming and J lost 2 bases, with 22 bases between them. The CDR3 sequence is 17 residues long. Germline assignment: CDR1 WSHSY and CDR2 SAAADI. CDR3: CASSQLFPGLRAYEQYV. The DNA for the CDR3 is TGCGCCAGCAGTCAGCTCTTCCCCGGACTAAGGGCCTACGAGCAGTACGTC.

The V and J genes are TRBV6-2 or TRBV6-3 and TRBJ2-1, with a possible D match to TRBD2 (6 bases). V lost 0 bases, J lost 10 bases, and 13 bases lay in between. Germline V gene data show CDR1 as MNHEY and CDR2 as SVGEGT. The length of the CDR3 is 14 residues. The CDR3 sequence is CASSYSRAAGEQFF. The CDR3 nucleotides read TGTGCCAGCAGTTACTCGAGGGCCGCGGGAGAGCAGTTCTTC.

This clonotype was recorded at least ten times. This rearrangement joins TRBV12-3 or TRBV12-4 to TRBJ2-5; 8 nucleotides line up with TRBD1. V was pared by 6 bases and J by 1 base, with 4 bases of the junction left unmatched. This CDR3 is built from 14 residues. The CDR3 bases are TGTGCCAGCAGCCGAGGACAGGGCCAAGAGACCCAGTACTTC. It yields the protein CASSRGQGQETQYF.

This clonotype was recorded many times. V usage is TRBV18 and J usage is TRBJ2-7; 9 positions match TRBD2. Germline V gene data show CDR1 as KGHSH and CDR2 as LQKENI. CDR3 size: 16 residues. V lost 4 bases, J lost 2 bases, and 9 bases stayed unmatched. CDR3 sequence reads: CASSRILAGDPYEQYF. The DNA for the CDR3 is TGTGCCAGCTCACGGATATTAGCGGGAGACCCCTACGAGCAGTACTTC.

The V call is TRBV7-9, the J call TRBJ1-6; D not certain. The V end was cut by 0 bases, the J end by 8 bases, with 5 bases between. From germline, CDR1 is SEHNR and CDR2 FQNEAQ (reference sequence). The CDR3 runs to 13 residues. DNA of the CDR3: TGTGCCAGCAGCTTAGCTCGTGATTCACCCCTCCACTTT. The encoded protein is CASSLARDSPLHF.

This clonotype was observed many times. V usage is TRBV3-1 and J usage is TRBJ1-6, with 9 positions matching TRBD1. This CDR3 is built from 17 residues. The germline CDR1 and CDR2 sequences are LGHDT and YNNKEL (reference sequence). With 4 bases clipped from V and 6 bases from J, the junction kept 10 bases outside the gene matches. The CDR3 sequence is CASSRTGGQLCNSPLHF. The CDR3 DNA follows: TGTGCCAGCAGCCGAACAGGGGGCCAACTATGTAATTCACCCCTCCACTTT.

In this sample, this clonotype turned up a few times. The chain is built from TRBV7-3 and TRBJ1-1; a possible D gene is TRBD1 (6 bases). The germline V gene has CDR1 SGHTA and CDR2 FQGTGA. The CDR3 sequence is 15 residues long. V lost 1 base to trimming and J lost 1 base, with 10 bases between them. The CDR3 sequence: CASSLSQQGNTEAFF. The CDR3 coding sequence is TGTGCCAGCAGCTTAAGCCAACAGGGGAACACTGAAGCTTTCTTT.

Many counts were recorded for this clonotype. The V call is TRBV2, the J call TRBJ1-3; D is unclear. The CDR3 covers 13 residues. The V end was cut by 4 bases, the J end by 7 bases, with 11 bases between. The germline V gene has CDR1 SNHLY and CDR2 FYNNEI. This CDR3 reads CASSALGGNTIYF. CDR3 DNA sequence: TGTGCCAGCAGTGCGCTGGGTGGGAACACCATATATTTT.

This clonotype was seen at least ten times. The chain combines TRBV20-1 with TRBJ2-1; the match to TRBD1 covers 8 bases. There are 15 residues in the CDR3. V dropped 0 bases and J dropped 7; count of bases not matched to a gene: 8. The germline CDR1 and CDR2 sequences are DFQATT and SNEGSKA (reference sequence). The CDR3 is CSARDAGGGKNEQFF. The CDR3 bases are TGCAGTGCTAGAGATGCAGGGGGCGGAAAAAATGAGCAGTTCTTC.

The V call is TRBV28, the J call TRBJ1-2, with D perhaps TRBD1 (5 bases). V lost 6 bases to trimming and J lost 2 bases, with 10 bases between them. CDR1 MDHEN and CDR2 SYDVKM come from the germline V gene. This CDR3 has 13 residues. This chain's CDR3 is CASRGRGNYGYTF. The CDR3 DNA reads TGTGCCAGCAGGGGTAGGGGAAACTATGGCTACACCTTC.

As to this clonotype: A junction boundary mismatches the germline segment, possibly from a read error. This chain links TRBV6-1 with TRBJ2-5; D is ambiguous. CDR1 MNHNS and CDR2 SASEGT come from the germline V gene. The length of the CDR3 is 13 residues. Here the CDR3 reads CASSLGIQGTQYF. The CDR3 DNA follows: TGTGCCAGCAGTCTGGGGATCCAAGGGACCCAGTACTTC.

The gene calls are TRBV28 and TRBJ2-1; 9 bases align to TRBD2. Per the germline V gene, CDR1 is MDHEN and CDR2 is SYDVKM. Losses at the gene ends were 6 bases for V and 6 bases for J; bases not matched to a gene: 27. There are 21 residues in the CDR3. CDR3 coding DNA: TGTGCCAGCAGCCAAGCCGCTAGCGGGGTTCCCGAGAGGCTAGTGGGCAATGAGCAGTTCTTC. Its translation is CASSQAASGVPERLVGNEQFF. The variable domain in full, completed from reference TRBV28 and TRBJ2-1, reads DVKVTQSSRYLVKRTGEKVFLECVQDMDHENMFWYRQDPGLGLRLIYFSYDVKMKEKGDIPEGYSVSREKKERFSLILESASTNQTSMYLCASSQAASGVPERLVGNEQFFGPGTRLTVL.

The J gene is TRBJ1-1, the V gene TRBV28; 9 bases are shared with TRBD1. Germline-derived CDR1 and CDR2 are MDHEN and SYDVKM. V lost 5 bases to trimming and J lost 5 bases; unmatched junction nucleotides: 9. The CDR3 is made up of 15 amino acids. The DNA for the CDR3 is TGTGCCAGCAGTCTCGAACAGGGGGCCGCGACTGAAGCTTTCTTT. Encoded protein: CASSLEQGAATEAFF.

This clonotype has at least ten counts. The chain recombines TRBV20-1 with TRBJ2-2; TRBD2 matches at 8 bases. V was clipped by 6 bases and J by 5 bases; unmatched bases: 8. The CDR3 extends over 14 amino acids. The germline CDR1 and CDR2 sequences are DFQATT and SNEGSKA (reference sequence). The CDR3 loop reads CSARGGRETGELFF. Written as DNA, the CDR3 is TGCAGTGCCCGGGGGGGGCGGGAAACCGGGGAGCTGTTTTTT.

Many counts were recorded for this clonotype. V gene TRBV3-1 combines with J gene TRBJ2-7; D remains unclear. CDR1 is LGHDT, CDR2 YNNKEL, per germline (reference sequence). The CDR3 loop spans 15 amino acids. The V gene lost 1 base and the J gene lost 5 bases, with 15 bases spanning the gap. CDR3 sequence (DNA): TGTGCCAGCAGCCAAGTCGCGACAACCGGAGACGAGCAGTACTTC. Protein: CASSQVATTGDEQYF.

This clonotype showed up just a few times. The V call is TRBV6-2 or TRBV6-3, the J call TRBJ2-3, with D tentatively TRBD2 (6 bases). CDR1 and CDR2 from the germline V gene are MNHEY and SVGEGT. The CDR3 has 13 residues. The V gene lost 4 bases and the J gene lost 4 bases, with 9 bases spanning the gap. The CDR3 DNA sequence: TGTGCCAGCAGTTTCCGGAGGGCAGATACGCAGTATTTT. This sequence encodes CASSFRRADTQYF.

This clonotype was found many times. The V and J genes are TRBV7-9 and TRBJ2-2; D unresolved. Germline V lookup: CDR1 SEHNR, CDR2 FQNEAQ (reference sequence). Trimming left V 0 bases short and J 2 bases short, with 13 bases between. The CDR3 runs 17 residues. CDR3 sequence: CASSLAVVADNTGELFF. In DNA, the CDR3 is TGTGCCAGCAGCTTAGCGGTGGTGGCAGACAACACCGGGGAGCTGTTTTTT. The whole variable domain, filled in from reference TRBV7-9 and TRBJ2-2, reads DTGVSQNPRHKITKRGQNVTFRCDPISEHNRLYWYRQTLGQGPEFLTYFQNEAQLEKSRLLSDRFSAERPKGSFSTLEIQRTEQGDSAMYLCASSLAVVADNTGELFFGEGSRLTVL.

In this sample, this clonotype turned up a few times. The rearrangement links TRBV6-1 to TRBJ1-5; 9 nucleotides line up with TRBD1. Germline V gene lookup returns CDR1 MNHNS and CDR2 SASEGT. The CDR3 is made up of 16 amino acids. V shed 6 bases and J 4 bases; nucleotides not matched to a gene: 10. CDR3 coding DNA: TGTGCCAGCAGCCGATTTGGGGACAGGGTGAATCAGCCCCAGCATTTT. It yields the protein CASSRFGDRVNQPQHF.